The rows below give T cell receptor beta chains drawn from one sample of a study of control samples from healthy donors and cancer patients. Here immunoSEQ multiplex PCR was the method, and the copy in TCRdb shows in-frame clones only, minus some. Among about 150,000 clones listed, more than 85% were seen once. Sample: blood. These receptors were collected from a woman aged 40 to 49 in good health. CDR3s include the opening cysteine and the closing phenylalanine or tryptophan. The D gene is left open where the match is weak. Clone size appears in some rows only: once, few, many, or a class for an expanded clone.

clone size: NA
D gene: TRBD1
J gene: TRBJ1-2
V gene: TRBV19
CDR3 DNA: TGTGCCAGTAGGAAAGGACAGGGGACTGGCTACACCTTC
CDR3 protein: CASRKGQGTGYTF

clone size: once
D gene: TRBD1
J gene: TRBJ2-1
V gene: TRBV7-8
CDR3 DNA: TGTGCCAGCAGCACCTACGGACAGGGCTCCTACAATGAGCAGTTCTTC
CDR3 protein: CASSTYGQGSYNEQFF

clone size: NA
D gene: NA
J gene: TRBJ1-5
V gene: TRBV6-2/TRBV6-3
CDR3 DNA: TGTGCCAGCAGTTACCCCACAGGGACTAATCAGCCCCAGCATTTT
CDR3 protein: CASSYPTGTNQPQHF

clone size: NA
D gene: TRBD2
J gene: TRBJ2-1
V gene: TRBV2
CDR3 DNA: TGTGCCAGCAGTTCTAGCGGGGGAAGCTACAATGAGCAGTTCTTC
CDR3 protein: CASSSSGGSYNEQFF

clone size: NA
D gene: NA
J gene: TRBJ1-1
V gene: TRBV5-6
CDR3 DNA: TGTGCCAGCAGCCTGCGCAGGAACACTGAAGCTTTCTTT
CDR3 protein: CASSLRRNTEAFF

clone size: NA
D gene: TRBD1
J gene: TRBJ2-3
V gene: TRBV4-1
CDR3 DNA: TGCGCCAGCAGCCGGACCGGGACAGGGGCCACAGATACGCAGTATTTT
CDR3 protein: CASSRTGTGATDTQYF

clone size: NA
D gene: TRBD2
J gene: TRBJ2-5
V gene: TRBV5-4
CDR3 DNA: TGTGCCAGCAGCCGAGGACTAGCGGGGGGAAAAGAGACCCAGTACTTC
CDR3 protein: CASSRGLAGGKETQYF

clone size: NA
D gene: NA
J gene: TRBJ1-5
V gene: TRBV6-5
CDR3 DNA: TGTGCCAGCAGGATGACGGTGGGTAGCAATCAGCCCCAGCATTTT
CDR3 protein: CASRMTVGSNQPQHF

clone size: NA
D gene: NA
J gene: TRBJ1-5
V gene: TRBV27
CDR3 DNA: NA
CDR3 protein: CASSFGPGGNQPQHF

clone size: once
D gene: NA
J gene: TRBJ2-7
V gene: TRBV6-1
CDR3 DNA: TGTGCCAGCAGTGATTACGAGCAGTACTTC
CDR3 protein: CASSDYEQYF

clone size: NA
D gene: NA
J gene: TRBJ1-5
V gene: TRBV19
CDR3 DNA: TGTGCCAGTAGTACGAGGGAGAATCAGCCCCAGCATTTT
CDR3 protein: CASSTRENQPQHF

clone size: NA
D gene: NA
J gene: TRBJ1-6
V gene: TRBV18
CDR3 DNA: TGTGCCAGCTCACCCCTAGCAGGGGCTAATTCACCCCTCCACTTT
CDR3 protein: CASSPLAGANSPLHF

clone size: NA
D gene: NA
J gene: TRBJ1-6
V gene: TRBV27
CDR3 DNA: TGTGCCAGCAGTTTTGGTAATTCACCCCTCCACTTT
CDR3 protein: CASSFGNSPLHF

clone size: NA
D gene: NA
J gene: TRBJ2-4
V gene: TRBV6-6
CDR3 DNA: TGTGCCAGCAGTTACGGGGCAGGGATGGACAAAAACATTCAGTACTTC
CDR3 protein: CASSYGAGMDKNIQYF

clone size: NA
D gene: NA
J gene: TRBJ1-6
V gene: TRBV2
CDR3 DNA: TGTGCCAGCAGTGAAGAGGCTTTACTGAATAATTCACCCCTCCACTTT
CDR3 protein: CASSEEALLNNSPLHF

clone size: NA
D gene: NA
J gene: TRBJ2-5
V gene: TRBV5-1
CDR3 DNA: TGCGCCAGCAGCTTGGGCGTCCAAGAGACCCAGTACTTC
CDR3 protein: CASSLGVQETQYF

clone size: NA
D gene: TRBD2
J gene: TRBJ2-1
V gene: TRBV20-1
CDR3 DNA: TGCAGTGCTAGTCGCGGGGGGGCCCGGAACAATGAGCAGTTCTTC
CDR3 protein: CSASRGGARNNEQFF

clone size: NA
D gene: NA
J gene: TRBJ2-1
V gene: TRBV11-1
CDR3 DNA: TGTGCCAGCAGCGCCTCGGGGGATGAGCAGTTCTTC
CDR3 protein: CASSASGDEQFF

clone size: NA
D gene: NA
J gene: TRBJ2-3
V gene: TRBV27
CDR3 DNA: TGTGCCAGCTCAAAGGGGTCAGATACGCAGTATTTT
CDR3 protein: CASSKGSDTQYF

clone size: NA
D gene: NA
J gene: TRBJ1-5
V gene: TRBV2
CDR3 DNA: TGTGCCAGCAGCTCAGGACCAGGGACACAGCATTTT
CDR3 protein: CASSSGPGTQHF

clone size: NA
D gene: TRBD1
J gene: TRBJ1-2
V gene: TRBV29-1
CDR3 DNA: TGCAGCGTTGAGCGCCCAACAGGGGAAGGGTATGGCTACACCTTC
CDR3 protein: CSVERPTGEGYGYTF

clone size: NA
D gene: NA
J gene: TRBJ2-4
V gene: TRBV18
CDR3 DNA: TGTGCCAGCTCCCCACAGGCGAGCGTAAACGACATTCAGTACTTC
CDR3 protein: CASSPQASVNDIQYF

clone size: NA
D gene: NA
J gene: TRBJ2-7
V gene: TRBV28
CDR3 DNA: TGTGCCAGCCTTTCCGAAGGGACGGCCGGAGGGCAGTACTTC
CDR3 protein: CASLSEGTAGGQYF

clone size: NA
D gene: NA
J gene: TRBJ1-1
V gene: TRBV7-9
CDR3 DNA: TGTGCCAGCAGCTTATCAACGGCGGACACTGAAGCTTTCTTT
CDR3 protein: CASSLSTADTEAFF

clone size: NA
D gene: TRBD1
J gene: TRBJ1-1
V gene: TRBV5-1
CDR3 DNA: TGCGCCAGCAGCAATCCGGGACAGGGGCCAGCTTTCTTT
CDR3 protein: CASSNPGQGPAFF

clone size: NA
D gene: NA
J gene: TRBJ1-2
V gene: TRBV6-1
CDR3 DNA: TGTGCCAGCAGTGAAAAGCTTAACTATGGCTACACCTTC
CDR3 protein: CASSEKLNYGYTF

clone size: NA
D gene: NA
J gene: TRBJ1-1
V gene: TRBV4-1
CDR3 DNA: TGCGCCAGCAGCCAAGAGGGGACGGGGGTAACTGAAGCTTTCTTT
CDR3 protein: CASSQEGTGVTEAFF

clone size: NA
D gene: TRBD1
J gene: TRBJ1-2
V gene: TRBV29-1
CDR3 DNA: TGCAGCGTTGACAGACAGGGTCCGGGCTACACCTTC
CDR3 protein: CSVDRQGPGYTF

clone size: NA
D gene: TRBD1
J gene: TRBJ2-5
V gene: TRBV6-5
CDR3 DNA: TGTGCCAGCAGTCCTCAGACAGGGTCTGGGACCCAGTACTTC
CDR3 protein: CASSPQTGSGTQYF

clone size: NA
D gene: NA
J gene: TRBJ1-6
V gene: TRBV5-6
CDR3 DNA: TGTGCCAGCAGCCTATCACCCAATTCACCCCTCCACTTT
CDR3 protein: CASSLSPNSPLHF

clone size: NA
D gene: NA
J gene: TRBJ1-1
V gene: TRBV19
CDR3 DNA: TGTGCCAGTAGTATATATGAGGCGAACACTGAAGCTTTCTTT
CDR3 protein: CASSIYEANTEAFF

clone size: NA
D gene: NA
J gene: TRBJ2-7
V gene: TRBV11-2
CDR3 DNA: TGTGCCAGCAGCCCGACGGGCAGGCCAAGGGACTACGAGCAGTACTTC
CDR3 protein: CASSPTGRPRDYEQYF

clone size: NA
D gene: NA
J gene: TRBJ1-2
V gene: TRBV6-2/TRBV6-3
CDR3 DNA: TGTGCCAGCAGCGCCCGCAGACAGGGCTACACCTTC
CDR3 protein: CASSARRQGYTF

clone size: NA
D gene: TRBD2
J gene: TRBJ2-1
V gene: TRBV9
CDR3 DNA: TGTGCCAGCAGCGGGAGACTAGCGGGGGACCACAATGAGCAGTTCTTC
CDR3 protein: CASSGRLAGDHNEQFF

clone size: NA
D gene: NA
J gene: TRBJ2-7
V gene: TRBV4-1
CDR3 DNA: TGCGCCAGCAGCCAAGGGCCCTACGGGGATATCGACGAGCAGTACTTC
CDR3 protein: CASSQGPYGDIDEQYF

clone size: NA
D gene: NA
J gene: TRBJ1-3
V gene: TRBV4-1
CDR3 DNA: TGCGCCACCAGCCGACCGAGGGATTCCTCTGGAAACACCATATATTTT
CDR3 protein: CATSRPRDSSGNTIYF